The sequence of this T cell receptor beta chain was determined in a study of blood T cell repertoires in COVID-19. Looking at the study overall: Samples came from the United States, Italy and Spain, spanning acute and convalescent COVID-19.

The germline V gene encodes CDR1 MNHEY and CDR2 SMNVEV (reference sequence). The V gene end was trimmed by 6 bases and the J gene end by 7 bases; junction bases not matched to a gene: 10. The CDR3 has 15 residues. Profiling relied on immunoSEQ multiplex PCR, and the TCRdb table lists in-frame clones only, not all of them. The sample contains approximately 200,000 clones, approximately 83% of which appear only once. The sequence derives from a man between 60 and 75 years old with acute or convalescent COVID-19. The gene calls are TRBV27 and TRBJ2-7; 12 bases are shared with TRBD2. Sequenced material: peripheral blood. Written as DNA, the CDR3 is TGTGCCAGCAGCTTTGGTGGACTAGCGGGAAAGGAGCAGTACTTC. Its protein is CASSFGGLAGKEQYF.